Presented here are 14 T cell receptor beta chains from one specimen sequenced in a study of breast tumors, draining lymph nodes, adjacent tissues (dated by TCRdb to 2016 to 2017). Library method: multiplex PCR. TCRdb names Illumina HiSeq 2000 as the instrument used. TCRdb trimmed public reads at Q25 via fastp, called clones via MiXCR and kept in-frame beta chains. Merged by CDR3 protein, the rows form single entries marked with the most common genes and DNA. Counted in this sample were 85,000 to 130,000 distinct CDR3 sequences; 21% of them appeared once. Together, the top ten hold more than 0.9% of the sample. Lymph node samples came from the axillary draining lymph nodes of breast cancer patients. Material for sequencing was axillary lymph node tissue. The source of these receptors is a female donor with breast cancer. Some clones in this sample may be carry-over from other donors' samples.

Regarding this clonotype: This may stem from a read error, because a much larger clone lies one nucleotide away. This chain connects TRBV5-6 to TRBJ1-5; tentatively, D is TRBD1 (6 bases). The germline V gene encodes CDR1 SGHDT and CDR2 YYEEEE. The CDR3 is 14 residues long. The CDR3 region has the DNA TGTGCCGGCAGAAATGACAGGTCCAATCAGCCCCAGCATTTT. It encodes CAGRNDRSNQPQHF.

As concerns this clonotype: The CDR3 carries no conserved terminal phenylalanine or tryptophan, so it likely arises from a read error. In nucleotides, the CDR3 is TGCAGTGCAGCCACCGGGACAGGGCACTATGGCTACACCCTC. This gives the protein CSAATGTGHYGYTL. The V gene is TRBV20-1, the J gene TRBJ1-2; 9 nucleotides match TRBD1. Germline V gene data show CDR1 as DFQATT and CDR2 as SNEGSKA (reference sequence). The V gene end was trimmed by 6 bases and the J gene end by 3 bases; junction bases not matched to a gene: 8. CDR3 length: 14 amino acids.

In its sample, this clonotype was seen many times. The chain links TRBV6-2 or TRBV6-3 to TRBJ1-2; TRBD1 might be the D (6 bases). The germline V and J ends were trimmed by 5 bases and 2 bases, with 9 bases remaining between them. CDR1 is MNHEY, CDR2 SVGEGT, per germline. This CDR3 spans 13 amino acids. The chain's CDR3 is CASSTTGNYGYTF. CDR3 in DNA: TGTGCCAGCAGTACAACAGGGAACTATGGCTACACCTTC.

This clonotype was seen more than once but under ten times. V is TRBV6-1 and J is TRBJ2-1; 8 bases fit TRBD2. The length of the CDR3 is 16 residues. V trimming: 1 base; J trimming: 2 bases; junction bases outside the gene matches: 4. Per the germline V gene, CDR1 is MNHNS and CDR2 is SASEGT. The CDR3 region has the DNA TGTGCCAGCAGTGAAGGCGGGGGGCGCACCTACAATGAGCAGTTCTTC. This encodes CASSEGGGRTYNEQFF.

This clonotype was observed many times. The chain has TRBV19 and TRBJ2-2, with TRBD1 as a possible D gene (6 bases). V lost 5 bases, J lost 3 bases, and 10 bases lay in between. The CDR3 has 14 amino acids. Germline V gene lookup returns CDR1 LNHDA and CDR2 SQIVND (reference sequence). The CDR3 reads CASSLGAYTGELFF. The CDR3 DNA follows: TGTGCCAGTAGTTTGGGGGCATACACCGGGGAGCTGTTTTTT.

A remark on this clonotype: Since a much larger clone is just one base distant, this may be a read error. V is TRBV5-6 and J is TRBJ2-1; tentatively, D is TRBD1 (7 bases). Germline CDR1 and CDR2: SGHDT and YYEEEE. Trimming took 1 base from V and 6 from J, leaving 17 bases between them. The CDR3 is made up of 16 amino acids. In DNA form, the CDR3 reads TGTGCCAGCAGCTTGCTCGGTACGGAGGGGGCCAATGAGCAGTTCTTC. It translates to CASSLLGTEGANEQFF.

This clonotype was picked up many times. V and J are TRBV7-9 and TRBJ2-5; unclear D gene. The V gene lost 1 base and the J gene lost 5 bases, with 20 bases spanning the gap. This CDR3 comprises 17 residues. Germline CDR1 reads SEHNR; CDR2 reads FQNEAQ (reference sequence). CDR3 in amino acids: CASSLGRAFGLGETQYF. The CDR3 bases are TGTGCCAGCAGCTTAGGTCGGGCGTTTGGGTTGGGGGAGACCCAGTACTTC. Using reference TRBV7-9 and TRBJ2-5 for the parts outside the CDR3, the full variable domain is DTGVSQNPRHKITKRGQNVTFRCDPISEHNRLYWYRQTLGQGPEFLTYFQNEAQLEKSRLLSDRFSAERPKGSFSTLEIQRTEQGDSAMYLCASSLGRAFGLGETQYFGPGTRLLVL.

The table lists this clonotype with many counts. The V gene is TRBV20-1, the J gene TRBJ2-7; no clear D. V lost 5 bases and J 2 bases, leaving 7 bases between the germline ends. Germline CDR1 is DFQATT and CDR2 is SNEGSKA (reference sequence). This CDR3 region has 11 residues. Written as DNA, the CDR3 is TGCAGTGCTCTTGGAACCTACGAGCAGTACTTC. Protein: CSALGTYEQYF.

This clonotype has a count of ten or more. The chain is built from TRBV5-1 and TRBJ2-2, with 9 positions matching TRBD2. CDR3 size: 15 residues. Trimming at V came to 0 bases and at J to 6 bases, leaving 3 bases not matched to a gene. Germline CDR1 and CDR2: SGHRS and YFSETQ. The CDR3 is CASSLAAGGAGELFF. CDR3 bases: TGCGCCAGCAGCTTGGCAGCGGGAGGTGCCGGGGAGCTGTTTTTT.

The V call is TRBV20-1, the J call TRBJ1-4; D gene ambiguous. This CDR3 is 13 amino acids long. Germline values: CDR1 DFQATT, CDR2 SNEGSKA (reference sequence). V lost 2 bases and J 10 bases, leaving 14 bases between the germline ends. The CDR3 sequence: CSARRPEDVKLFF. CDR3 nucleotides: TGCAGTGCTAGAAGGCCGGAAGATGTAAAACTGTTTTTT.

This clonotype appeared many times. The chain combines TRBV24-1 with TRBJ2-3, with TRBD2 matching over 9 bases. The V gene end was trimmed by 4 bases and the J gene end by 1 base; junction bases not matched to a gene: 5. The CDR3 spans 16 residues. The V gene's germline CDR1 is KGHDR and CDR2 SFDVKD. CDR3 in DNA: TGTGCCACCAGTGACCGAGTAGCGGGGGGCACAGATACGCAGTATTTT. It encodes CATSDRVAGGTDTQYF.

This clonotype came up a few times. The chain joins TRBV11-2 to TRBJ2-3; possible D gene TRBD1, 5 bases. The CDR3 extends over 13 amino acids. The germline gives CDR1 SGHAT, CDR2 FQNNGV. The V end lost 2 bases, the J end lost 14 bases, and 17 bases lay between the germline ends. The CDR3 DNA sequence: TGTGCCAGCAGCTTAACGATGGGGCTGGATCGGTATTTT. Its translation is CASSLTMGLDRYF.

With respect to this clonotype: This could be a read error, since a much larger clone is one nucleotide away. The V call is TRBV11-2, the J call TRBJ2-3; D is undetermined. V gave up 2 bases and J gave up 0 bases, with 15 bases separating them. Germline V gives CDR1 SGHAT, CDR2 FQNNGV. There are 17 residues in the CDR3. The CDR3 bases are TGTGCCAGCAGCTTATGGGGTCGGACGAGAAGCACAGATACGCAGTATTTT. Translation gives CASSLWGRTRSTDTQYF.

In regard to this clonotype: A much larger clonotype is one base distant, so this may be a read error. This sequence joins TRBV5-5 and TRBJ1-3; TRBD1 might be the D (5 bases). The germline CDR1 and CDR2 sequences are SGHKS and YYEKEE (reference sequence). The CDR3 is 16 residues long. The CDR3 DNA reads TGTGCCGGCAGCTTGTCCGGGGGAGACTCTGGAAACACCATATATTTT. Its protein is CAGSLSGGDSGNTIYF.